The next 10 T cell receptor beta chains were all read from a single sample in a study of cytomegalovirus exposure and HLA in healthy donors. PCR involved 60 Vbeta and 13 Jbeta primers. The assay was immunoSEQ multiplex PCR, and TCRdb's table has in-frame clones only and misses some. The table records under 200,000 clones, 70% to 80% of them present only once. The specimen sequenced was PBMCs. The receptors here all came from a man aged 55 to 69 in good health and CMV-seronegative.

CDR3 in amino acids: CASSAQPGVTNYGYTF. The CDR3 nucleotides are TGTGCCAGCAGTGCCCAACCGGGGGTAACTAACTATGGCTACACCTTC. This chain uses TRBV6-4 with TRBJ1-2; possibly TRBD1 for D (5 bases). Looked up from germline, CDR1 is MRHNA and CDR2 is SNTAGT. V dropped 4 bases and J dropped 0 bases, with 15 bases sitting between them. This CDR3 comprises 16 residues.

The chain recombines TRBV19 with TRBJ2-7, with 10 nucleotides matching TRBD1. The V gene's germline CDR1 is LNHDA and CDR2 SQIVND (reference sequence). The ends lost 5 bases at V and 4 bases at J; junction bases unmatched: 14. This CDR3 is 17 amino acids long. The CDR3 sequence is CASSPIRMGQGMYEQYF. The CDR3 DNA sequence: TGTGCCAGTAGTCCCATTCGAATGGGACAGGGGATGTACGAGCAGTACTTC. The variable domain in full, with the rest retrieved from reference TRBV19 and TRBJ2-7, is DGGITQSPKYLFRKEGQNVTLSCEQNLNHDAMYWYRQDPGQGLRLIYYSQIVNDFQKGDIAEGYSVSREKKESFPLTVTSAQKNPTAFYLCASSPIRMGQGMYEQYFGPGTRLTVT.

The chain has TRBV25-1 and TRBJ1-1; possibly TRBD1 for D (5 bases). The V gene lost 4 bases and the J gene lost 2 bases, with 14 bases spanning the gap. This CDR3 spans 15 amino acids. From germline, CDR1 is MGHDK and CDR2 SYGVNS. This chain's CDR3 is CASSGIGAINTEAFF. CDR3 sequence (DNA): TGTGCCAGCAGTGGGATTGGGGCTATTAACACTGAAGCTTTCTTT.

The chain is built from TRBV6-5 and TRBJ1-1, with D possibly TRBD1 on 5 matching bases. V gave up 0 bases and J gave up 5 bases, with 16 bases separating them. Germline-derived CDR1 and CDR2 are MNHEY and SVGAGI. The CDR3 consists of 16 residues. DNA of the CDR3: TGTGCCAGCAGTTACTCGAACGTCAGGGTCCGTACTGAAGCTTTCTTT. This codes for CASSYSNVRVRTEAFF.

The chain has TRBV7-2 and TRBJ1-5, with a tentative D call TRBD1 (5 bases). Germline V gene lookup returns CDR1 SGHTA and CDR2 FQGNSA. This CDR3 is 13 amino acids long. With 6 bases removed from V and 4 bases from J, the gap between germline ends came to 10 bases. The CDR3 nucleotides read TGTGCCAGCAGACGGGGGGGGAATCAGCCCCAGCATTTT. Translation: CASRRGGNQPQHF.

J is TRBJ2-7 and V is TRBV10-1; D possibly corresponds to TRBD1 (6 bases). The CDR3 has 17 residues. The V end lost 4 bases, the J end lost 4 bases, and 23 bases lay between the germline ends. Germline-derived CDR1 and CDR2 are WNHNN and SYGVQD (reference sequence). CDR3 in DNA: TGCGCCAGCAGTGTTCCCCAGGGGCAAACGATATATTACGAGCAGTACTTC. It codes for CASSVPQGQTIYYEQYF.

The V gene is TRBV18, the J gene TRBJ2-7; 8 nucleotides align to TRBD1. Germline V gives CDR1 KGHSH, CDR2 LQKENI. V shed 0 bases, J shed 1 base, and the junction held 8 bases outside the gene matches. CDR3 length: 17 residues. The CDR3 reads CASSPPHPGQGSYEQYF. For the CDR3, the DNA is TGTGCCAGCTCACCACCGCATCCAGGACAGGGTTCCTACGAGCAGTACTTC.

The CDR3 DNA is TGTGCCAGCTCACTCGAAGCGGCTAGCACAGATACGCAGTATTTT. Translated: CASSLEAASTDTQYF. The V gene is TRBV18, the J gene TRBJ2-3; tentative D call: TRBD2 (5 bases). Germline V gives CDR1 KGHSH, CDR2 LQKENI. V was cut by 4 bases and J by 0 bases, with 11 bases left in between. CDR3 size: 15 residues. Full variable domain (missing parts from reference TRBV18 and TRBJ2-3): NAGVMQNPRHLVRRRGQEARLRCSPMKGHSHVYWYRQLPEEGLKFMVYLQKENIIDESGMPKERFSAEFPKEGPSILRIQQVVRGDSAAYFCASSLEAASTDTQYFGPGTRLTVL.

The chain employs TRBV9 and TRBJ2-7; a weak D match, TRBD1 (6 bases). V was pared by 0 bases and J by 5 bases, with 9 bases between. The CDR3 contains 13 residues. The V gene's germline CDR1 is SGDLS and CDR2 YYNGEE. The CDR3 loop is CASSVAPGDEQYF. The CDR3 DNA is TGTGCCAGCAGCGTAGCCCCAGGGGACGAGCAGTACTTC.

The chain recombines TRBV6-5 with TRBJ1-1; tentative D call: TRBD1 (5 bases). CDR3 size: 14 residues. Germline loops: CDR1 MNHEY, CDR2 SVGAGI. With 6 bases removed from V and 4 bases from J, the gap between germline ends came to 15 bases. The CDR3 DNA reads as TGTGCCAGCAGCCAGACTCGGAGGGGCACTGAAGCTTTCTTT. Its translation is CASSQTRRGTEAFF.